The next 5 T cell receptor beta chains were all read from a single sample in a study of immune heterogeneity within non-small cell lung tumors. Template input was genomic DNA from bulk tumor (approximately 640 ng per sample). Far-apart biopsies, several per primary tumor, were taken during surgery. Samples came from untreated patients having curative surgery for newly diagnosed non-small cell lung cancer. Multiplex PCR amplified TCR beta CDR3 with 32 V and 13 J primers. Using its own MiXCR run on the multiplex PCR reads, TCRdb lists one record per CDR3 protein. The sample carries roughly 15,000 distinct CDR3 sequences, 25% to 35% recorded once. Source material: lung tumor tissue. The receptor set was obtained from a woman aged 45-65 years with non-small cell lung cancer.

The sample holds many counts of this clonotype. V and J are TRBV24-1 and TRBJ1-2; no firm D call. Trimming removed 4 bases from V and 4 bases from J, with 9 bases in between. The germline gives CDR1 KGHDR, CDR2 SFDVKD. The CDR3 spans 13 residues. The CDR3 DNA is TGTGCCACCAGTGACTCTAACAGCTATGGCTACACCTTC. Translated, it gives CATSDSNSYGYTF.

This clonotype is medium-sized within its sample. The chain links TRBV20-1 to TRBJ2-7; D perhaps matches TRBD2 (6 bases). V was clipped by 3 bases and J by 4 bases, with 10 bases between them. The CDR3 is made up of 12 amino acids. Germline V gene sequence: CDR1 DFQATT, CDR2 SNEGSKA (reference sequence). Here the CDR3 reads CSASRGSYEQYF. CDR3 nucleotide sequence: TGCAGTGCTAGCCGGGGGAGTTACGAGCAGTACTTC.

The chain joins TRBV15 to TRBJ2-5, with TRBD1 identical over 7 bases. The CDR3 covers 16 residues. Germline values: CDR1 LNHNV, CDR2 YYDKDF (reference sequence). Unmatched junction bases numbered 9, after V lost 3 bases and J lost 2 bases. CDR3 bases: TGTGCCACCAGCAGCTCGAGGGGACAGCTTCAAGAGACCCAGTACTTC. Protein: CATSSSRGQLQETQYF.

On this clonotype itself: A read error may be the cause here, since a much bigger clone is one base away. The conserved phenylalanine or tryptophan is not found at the CDR3 terminus, so this likely reflects a read error. The chain couples TRBV7-2 to TRBJ1-4; D is perhaps TRBD1 (5 bases). Germline-derived CDR1 and CDR2 are SGHTA and FQGNSA. This CDR3 region has 13 residues. Trimming removed 5 bases from V and 8 bases from J, with 12 bases in between. CDR3 protein: CASSGVWGEKLFL. The CDR3 DNA is TGTGCCAGCAGCGGGGTGTGGGGGGAAAAACTGTTTCTT.

As concerns this clonotype: This may be a read error: a much more frequent sequence differs by one nucleotide. The chain recombines TRBV12-3 or TRBV12-4 with TRBJ2-2; D is unresolved. CDR3 size: 13 residues. The CDR3 DNA is TGTGCCAGCAGTTTACAGGCCACCGTGGAGCTGTTTTTT. Translating gives CASSLQATVELFF.